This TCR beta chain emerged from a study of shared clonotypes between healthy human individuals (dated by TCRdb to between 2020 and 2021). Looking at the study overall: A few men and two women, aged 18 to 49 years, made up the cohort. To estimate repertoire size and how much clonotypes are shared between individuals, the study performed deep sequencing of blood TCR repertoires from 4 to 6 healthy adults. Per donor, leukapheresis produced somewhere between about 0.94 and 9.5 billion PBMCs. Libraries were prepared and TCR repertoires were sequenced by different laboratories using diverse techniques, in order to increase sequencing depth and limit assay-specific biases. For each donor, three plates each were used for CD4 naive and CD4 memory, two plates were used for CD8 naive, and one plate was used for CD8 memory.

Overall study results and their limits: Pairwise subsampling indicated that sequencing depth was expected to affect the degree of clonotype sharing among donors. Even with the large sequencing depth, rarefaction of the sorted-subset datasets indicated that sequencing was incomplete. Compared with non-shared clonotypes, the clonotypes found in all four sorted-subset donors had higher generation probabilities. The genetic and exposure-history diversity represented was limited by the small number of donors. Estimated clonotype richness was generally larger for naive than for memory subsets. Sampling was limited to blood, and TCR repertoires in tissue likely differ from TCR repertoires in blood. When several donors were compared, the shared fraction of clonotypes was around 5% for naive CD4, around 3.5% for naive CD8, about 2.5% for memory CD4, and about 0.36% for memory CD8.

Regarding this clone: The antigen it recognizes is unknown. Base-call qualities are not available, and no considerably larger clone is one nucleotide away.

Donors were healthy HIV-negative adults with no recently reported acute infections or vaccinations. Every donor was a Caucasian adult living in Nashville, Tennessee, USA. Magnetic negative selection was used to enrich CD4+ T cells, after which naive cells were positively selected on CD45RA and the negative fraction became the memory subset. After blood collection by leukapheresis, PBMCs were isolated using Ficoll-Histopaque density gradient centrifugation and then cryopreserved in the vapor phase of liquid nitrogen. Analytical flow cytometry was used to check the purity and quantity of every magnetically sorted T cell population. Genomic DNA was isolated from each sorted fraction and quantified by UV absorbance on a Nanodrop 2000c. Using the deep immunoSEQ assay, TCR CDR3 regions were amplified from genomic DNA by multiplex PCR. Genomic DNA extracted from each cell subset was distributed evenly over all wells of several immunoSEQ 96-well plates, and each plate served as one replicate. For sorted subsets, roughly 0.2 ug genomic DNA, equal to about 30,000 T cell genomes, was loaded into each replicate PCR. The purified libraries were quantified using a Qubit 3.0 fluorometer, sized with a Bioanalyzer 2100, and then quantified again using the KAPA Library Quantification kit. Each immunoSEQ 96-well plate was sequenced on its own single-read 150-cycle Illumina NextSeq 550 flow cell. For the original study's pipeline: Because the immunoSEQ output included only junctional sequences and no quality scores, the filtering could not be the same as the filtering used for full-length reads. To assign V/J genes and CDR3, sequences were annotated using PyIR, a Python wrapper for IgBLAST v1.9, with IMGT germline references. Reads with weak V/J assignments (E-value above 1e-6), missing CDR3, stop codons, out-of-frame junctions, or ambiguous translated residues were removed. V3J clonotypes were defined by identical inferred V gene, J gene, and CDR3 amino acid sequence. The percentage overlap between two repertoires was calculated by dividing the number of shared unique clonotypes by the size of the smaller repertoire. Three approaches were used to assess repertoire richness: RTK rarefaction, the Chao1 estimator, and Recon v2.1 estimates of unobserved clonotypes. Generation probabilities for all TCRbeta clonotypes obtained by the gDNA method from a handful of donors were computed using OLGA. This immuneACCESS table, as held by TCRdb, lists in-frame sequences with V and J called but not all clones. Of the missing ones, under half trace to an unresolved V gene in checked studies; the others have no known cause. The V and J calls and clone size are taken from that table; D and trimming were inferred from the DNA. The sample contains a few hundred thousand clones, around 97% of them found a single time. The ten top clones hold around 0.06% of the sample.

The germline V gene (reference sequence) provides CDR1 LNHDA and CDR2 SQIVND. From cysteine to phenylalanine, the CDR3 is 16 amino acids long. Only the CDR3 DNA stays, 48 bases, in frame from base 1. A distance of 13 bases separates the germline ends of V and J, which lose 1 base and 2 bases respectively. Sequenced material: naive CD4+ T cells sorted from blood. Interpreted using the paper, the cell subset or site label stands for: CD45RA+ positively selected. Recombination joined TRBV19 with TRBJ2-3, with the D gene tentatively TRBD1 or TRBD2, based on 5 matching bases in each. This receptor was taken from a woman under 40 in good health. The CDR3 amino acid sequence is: CASSIVRDPVTDTQYF. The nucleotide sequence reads TGTGCCAGTAGTATAGTTAGGGACCCCGTCACAGATACGCAGTATTTT.